This T cell receptor beta chain was identified in a study of regulatory T cells in long-lasting Graves disease. Study-wide points: Accuracy may have suffered from the small sample size. TRBV28 was favored in persistent disease, as were TRBJ1-2 and TRBJ2-5.

Comment on this clonotype: Its antigen is still unknown.

The TCR beta library used iRepertoire HTBI primers with Arm-PCR amplification of CDR3. From the multiplex PCR reads, TCRdb called clonotypes with MiXCR, one entry per CDR3 protein. The sample has hundreds of thousands of distinct CDR3 sequences, 30% seen once; the top ten hold around 42%. The time point: persistent/refractory GD, antithyroid drugs over 5 years with positive TRAb. RNA from PBMCs was the source of the TCR library. Under American Thyroid Association guidelines, Graves' disease was diagnosed. Blood from the periphery, approximately 8.6 milliliters in all, was drawn into EDTA tubes. Germline values: CDR1 MDHEN, CDR2 SYDVKM. There are 16 residues in the CDR3. V was clipped by 8 bases and J by 5 bases; unmatched bases: 13.

This specimen was peripheral blood mononuclear cells (PBMCs), taken when the disease was refractory, from a patient treated with antithyroid drugs. The TCR comes from a female donor with Graves disease. The chain employs TRBV28 and TRBJ2-5; 11 nucleotides line up with TRBD1. In nucleotides, the CDR3 is TGTGCCAGCGGAAGCGGACAGGGGGCGCTAGGGGAGACCCAGTACTTC. This codes for CASGSGQGALGETQYF.